This TCR beta chain is from a study of neurological immune-mediated disorders. Every sequencing run drew on 15-18 subjects and yielded over 160 million TCR-beta sequences. TCRdb used MiXCR to reprocess the 5' RACE reads, holding one entry per CDR3 protein. The table shows about 10,000 distinct CDR3 sequences, with 22% occurring only once. By proportion, this clonotype is medium-sized (0.01 to 0.1%). V lost 7 bases and J lost 4, with 22 bases in between. The V gene's germline CDR1 is SGHAT and CDR2 FQNNGV. The CDR3 extends over 16 amino acids. The V and J genes are TRBV11-2 and TRBJ1-2; possible D gene TRBD1, 6 bases. The origin of this receptor is a woman between 35 and 50 years old with multiple sclerosis. Sequencing input: CD8+ T cells from blood. The CDR3 loop reads CASTPPWGGLGYGYTF. For the CDR3, the DNA is TGTGCCAGCACCCCTCCGTGGGGGGGGCTTGGCTATGGCTACACCTTC.